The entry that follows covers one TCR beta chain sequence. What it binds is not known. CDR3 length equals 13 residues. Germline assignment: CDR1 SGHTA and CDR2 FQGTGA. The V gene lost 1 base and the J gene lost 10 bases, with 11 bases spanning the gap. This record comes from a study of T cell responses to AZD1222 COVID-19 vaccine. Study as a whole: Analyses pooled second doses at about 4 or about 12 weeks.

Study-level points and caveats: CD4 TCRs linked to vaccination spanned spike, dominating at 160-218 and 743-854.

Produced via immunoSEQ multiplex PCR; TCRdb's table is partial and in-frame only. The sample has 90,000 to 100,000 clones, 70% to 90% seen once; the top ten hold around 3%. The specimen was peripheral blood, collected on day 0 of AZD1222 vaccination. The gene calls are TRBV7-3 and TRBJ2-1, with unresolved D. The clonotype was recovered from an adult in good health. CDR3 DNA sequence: TGTGCCAGCAGCTTAATGGCTCCGGGCGAGCAGTTCTTC. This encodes CASSLMAPGEQFF.